These 26 T cell receptor beta chains were all obtained from the same sample, sequenced in a study of cytomegalovirus exposure and HLA in healthy donors. Primers included in the PCR were 60 Vbeta and 13 Jbeta primers. TCRdb keeps only in-frame clones here, not all; method: immunoSEQ multiplex PCR. This table has about 200,000 clones, 70% to 80% appearing once. Sequencing was done on a sample of PBMCs. All receptors come from a woman aged 30 to 39 in good health and CMV-seronegative.

The chain is built from TRBV14 and TRBJ2-2, with 10 bases aligning to TRBD2. V was pared by 6 bases and J by 6 bases, with 10 bases of the junction left unmatched. CDR1 is SGHDN and CDR2 is FVKESK in the germline V gene. This CDR3 spans 16 amino acids. The CDR3 is CASRTRASGRPGELFF. The CDR3 DNA follows: TGTGCCAGCAGGACCCGGGCTAGCGGGAGACCCGGGGAGCTGTTTTTT.

V and J are TRBV5-4 and TRBJ2-1, with TRBD2 as a possible D gene (6 bases). Germline V gives CDR1 SGHNT, CDR2 YYREEE (reference sequence). The CDR3 totals 15 residues. V was shortened by 2 bases and J by 7 bases, with 16 bases between the two germline ends. The CDR3 is CASSFKLAELNEQFF. In DNA, the CDR3 is TGTGCCAGCAGCTTCAAACTAGCCGAATTAAATGAGCAGTTCTTC. Looking up the rest from reference TRBV5-4 and TRBJ2-1 gives the full variable domain: ETGVTQSPTHLIKTRGQQVTLRCSSQSGHNTVSWYQQALGQGPQFIFQYYREEENGRGNFPPRFSGLQFPNYSSELNVNALELDDSALYLCASSFKLAELNEQFFGPGTRLTVL.

The chain couples TRBV18 to TRBJ2-2, with TRBD2 matching 7 bases. The CDR3 totals 16 residues. The germline CDR1 and CDR2 sequences are KGHSH and LQKENI. After removal of 3 bases from V and 4 bases from J, the junction contained 8 bases not matched to a gene. The CDR3, as DNA: TGTGCCAGCTCACCCCCGGGGGGTCGTGTCACCGGGGAGCTGTTTTTT. Translated: CASSPPGGRVTGELFF.

This clone was seen more than once but under ten times. This rearrangement joins TRBV5-1 to TRBJ2-2; 8 nucleotides align to TRBD1. This CDR3 comprises 16 residues. The junction had 9 bases not matched to a gene; V was cut back by 1 base and J by 7 bases. Germline V gene sequence: CDR1 SGHRS, CDR2 YFSETQ. The CDR3 nucleotides are TGCGCCAGCAGCTTGACCCAGGGGGCTTCGTACGGGGAGCTGTTTTTT. This translates into CASSLTQGASYGELFF.

The gene calls are TRBV27 and TRBJ2-5; tentative D call: TRBD1 (5 bases). Gene TRBJ2-7 matches the end of the DNA better, so the J call may be wrong. Germline CDR1 MNHEY, CDR2 SMNVEV (reference sequence). The CDR3 contains 13 residues. This chain's CDR3 is CASRDTAIYEQYF. CDR3 sequence (DNA): TGTGCCAGCAGGGACACGGCGATCTACGAGCAGTACTTC.

This chain links TRBV9 with TRBJ1-5; 10 nucleotides agree with TRBD1. The CDR3 consists of 14 residues. Germline CDR1 reads SGDLS; CDR2 reads YYNGEE. Germline trimming cut 3 bases from V and 6 bases from J; bases unmatched to any gene: 3. CDR3 residues: CASSAGTGVQPQHF. The CDR3 DNA follows: TGTGCCAGCAGCGCAGGGACAGGGGTTCAGCCCCAGCATTTT.

The rearrangement links TRBV27 to TRBJ2-5; 8 nucleotides align to TRBD2. Germline CDR1 reads MNHEY; CDR2 reads SMNVEV (reference sequence). The CDR3 consists of 15 residues. Germline trimming cut 2 bases from V and 5 bases from J; bases unmatched to any gene: 7. The CDR3 DNA reads as TGTGCCAGCAGTTTAGAGCGGGGGAGGACGGAGACCCAGTACTTC. Translation gives CASSLERGRTETQYF.

With respect to this clone: Additional DNA sequences in this sample encode the identical CDR3. The V and J genes are TRBV18 and TRBJ1-5, with D perhaps TRBD1 (6 bases). Germline V CDR1 and CDR2: KGHSH, LQKENI. V lost 3 bases to trimming and J lost 4 bases, with 10 bases between them. This CDR3 has 14 amino acids. The CDR3 here is CASSPQGHNQPQHF. CDR3 nucleotides: TGTGCCAGCTCACCGCAGGGACATAATCAGCCCCAGCATTTT.

J is TRBJ2-7 and V is TRBV23-1, with 8 bases lining up with TRBD1. TRBV23-1 is classed as an ORF, of uncertain function. This CDR3 spans 16 amino acids. The trim removed 2 bases at V and 3 bases at J, leaving 9 bases unmatched. The CDR3 here is CASSQRAGGAFYEQYF. The CDR3 DNA reads as TGCGCCAGCAGTCAACGGGCAGGGGGCGCCTTCTACGAGCAGTACTTC.

J is TRBJ2-7 and V is TRBV18, with D possibly TRBD2 on 6 matching bases. Germline CDR1 is KGHSH and CDR2 is LQKENI. The CDR3 spans 14 residues. Trimming shortened V by 3 bases and J by 4 bases, and 13 bases separated the two germline ends. The CDR3 nucleotides are TGTGCCAGCTCACCGGGGCGGGGCTCGTACGAGCAGTACTTC. Translated: CASSPGRGSYEQYF.

The rearrangement uses TRBV13 and TRBJ1-1, with D unclear. The length of the CDR3 is 13 residues. The germline gives CDR1 PRHDT, CDR2 FYEKMQ (reference sequence). Trimming took off 5 bases at V and 2 bases at J, with 9 bases between the two ends. The CDR3 here is CASSGRSNTEAFF. As DNA, the CDR3 is TGTGCCAGCAGCGGCAGGTCTAACACTGAAGCTTTCTTT.

This clone was counted once. The V and J genes are TRBV19 and TRBJ2-5; D unresolved. This CDR3 has 13 residues. Trimming removed 4 bases from V and 4 bases from J, with 10 bases in between. Germline V gives CDR1 LNHDA, CDR2 SQIVND (reference sequence). The CDR3 region is CASSKVGGETQYF. The CDR3 DNA sequence: TGTGCCAGTAGTAAAGTTGGCGGAGAGACCCAGTACTTC.

This clone was seen once. The chain employs TRBV7-9 and TRBJ1-1; possibly TRBD1 for D (6 bases). V was cut by 3 bases and J by 6 bases, with 17 bases left in between. From germline, CDR1 is SEHNR and CDR2 FQNEAQ (reference sequence). This CDR3 region has 15 residues. The CDR3 reads CASSFGRGGEAEAFF. The CDR3 nucleotides read TGTGCCAGCAGCTTTGGCAGGGGCGGAGAAGCTGAAGCTTTCTTT.

The rearrangement uses TRBV28 and TRBJ1-1; 9 bases map to TRBD1. The CDR3 totals 19 residues. CDR1 and CDR2 from the germline V gene are MDHEN and SYDVKM. V lost 3 bases, J lost 0 bases, and 14 bases stayed unmatched. The DNA for the CDR3 is TGTGCCAGCAGTTTCTCGGATTTCAGGACAGGGGTCATGAACACTGAAGCTTTCTTT. Its translation: CASSFSDFRTGVMNTEAFF.

The V call is TRBV5-1, the J call TRBJ1-2; D is uncertain. The germline V gene encodes CDR1 SGHRS and CDR2 YFSETQ. Trimming pared 2 bases from V and 6 bases from J, leaving 11 bases between. The CDR3 extends over 13 amino acids. CDR3 coding DNA: TGCGCCAGCAGCTTAGTCGGGGTCGATGGCTACACCTTC. Its protein product is CASSLVGVDGYTF.

This chain links TRBV29-1 with TRBJ2-6, with TRBD1 matching 8 bases. Germline lookup yields CDR1 SQVTM and CDR2 ANQGSEA. The CDR3 consists of 15 residues. V shed 6 bases, J shed 1 base, and the junction held 5 bases outside the gene matches. For the CDR3, the DNA is TGCAGCGTCGCAGGACAGGGTTCTGGGGCCAACGTCCTGACTTTC. Its translation: CSVAGQGSGANVLTF.

The chain carries TRBV9 and TRBJ1-1; the D is unclear. The CDR3 length is 11 residues. V lost 7 bases, J lost 7 bases, and 11 bases lay in between. The germline V gene has CDR1 SGDLS and CDR2 YYNGEE. The CDR3 sequence is CASGPLGEAFF. Here the CDR3 DNA reads TGTGCCAGCGGGCCCTTAGGTGAAGCTTTCTTT.

This chain joins TRBV9 and TRBJ2-3, with 12 bases aligning to TRBD2. The CDR3 has 16 residues. Unmatched junction bases numbered 6, after V lost 4 bases and J lost 3 bases. Germline CDR1 is SGDLS and CDR2 is YYNGEE. CDR3 sequence reads: CASSPPSGGATDTQYF. Here the CDR3 DNA reads TGTGCCAGCAGCCCCCCTAGCGGGGGGGCGACAGATACGCAGTATTTT. Using reference TRBV9 and TRBJ2-3 for the parts outside the CDR3, the full variable domain is DSGVTQTPKHLITATGQRVTLRCSPRSGDLSVYWYQQSLDQGLQFLIQYYNGEERAKGNILERFSAQQFPDLHSELNLSSLELGDSALYFCASSPPSGGATDTQYFGPGTRLTVL.

The V call is TRBV5-4, the J call TRBJ2-5, with 7 bases identical to TRBD2. CDR1 SGHNT and CDR2 YYREEE come from the germline V gene (reference sequence). V trimming: 4 bases; J trimming: 1 base; junction bases outside the gene matches: 4. The CDR3 consists of 14 residues. CDR3 nucleotides: TGTGCCAGCAGCGCCACTAGCGCCCAAGAGACCCAGTACTTC. It specifies CASSATSAQETQYF.

DNA for the CDR3: TGCGCCAGCAGCTTGTTGCCCAGGGAGGACACTGAAGCTTTCTTT. Its translation is CASSLLPREDTEAFF. V usage is TRBV5-1 and J usage is TRBJ1-1; the D gene is possibly TRBD1 (5 bases). The CDR3 consists of 15 residues. Deletions cut 1 base from V and 3 bases from J, with 13 bases between. From germline, CDR1 is SGHRS and CDR2 YFSETQ.

This clone was observed once. The chain uses TRBV27 and TRBJ1-1, with D unresolved. This CDR3 spans 14 amino acids. Germline assignment: CDR1 MNHEY and CDR2 SMNVEV (reference sequence). V dropped 5 bases and J dropped 5 bases, with 15 bases sitting between them. The CDR3 loop is CASSLSRVRTEAFF. The DNA for the CDR3 is TGTGCCAGCAGTCTTTCCCGGGTACGGACTGAAGCTTTCTTT.

Concerning this clone itself: The identical CDR3 is also encoded by other nucleotide sequences in the sample. This rearrangement joins TRBV6-5 to TRBJ1-2; D is unclear. Germline V gene sequence: CDR1 MNHEY, CDR2 SVGAGI. Between the trimmed V and J ends, which lost 5 bases and 8 bases, there was a span of 12 bases. The length of the CDR3 is 12 residues. The CDR3, as DNA: TGTGCCAGCAGTCCAAGATCCGGGGGCTACACCTTC. It translates to CASSPRSGGYTF.

This clone was observed a few times. This chain links TRBV19 with TRBJ1-2, with a tentative D call TRBD1 (6 bases). Looked up from germline, CDR1 is LNHDA and CDR2 is SQIVND (reference sequence). V was cut by 2 bases and J by 4 bases, with 11 bases left in between. This CDR3 has 14 residues. The CDR3 bases are TGTGCCAGTAGTATATCTGGACAGCCCTATGGCTACACCTTC. Its protein is CASSISGQPYGYTF. Looking up the rest from reference TRBV19 and TRBJ1-2 gives the full variable domain: DGGITQSPKYLFRKEGQNVTLSCEQNLNHDAMYWYRQDPGQGLRLIYYSQIVNDFQKGDIAEGYSVSREKKESFPLTVTSAQKNPTAFYLCASSISGQPYGYTFGSGTRLTVV.

In regard to this clone: An end of the junction differs from the germline gene, which may be a read error. The chain recombines TRBV19 with TRBJ1-2; 9 positions match TRBD1. CDR1 and CDR2 (germline): LNHDA, SQIVND (reference sequence). This CDR3 is 14 amino acids long. CDR3 sequence: CASSSGQGLFGYPF. In DNA, the CDR3 is TGTGCCAGTAGTTCGGGACAGGGTCTCTTTGGCTACCCCTTC.

The chain joins TRBV4-1 to TRBJ2-2; D remains ambiguous. Trimming shortened V by 0 bases and J by 5 bases, and 13 bases separated the two germline ends. The CDR3 extends over 16 amino acids. CDR1 is MGHRA, CDR2 YSYEKL, per germline. The CDR3 DNA follows: TGCGCCAGCAGCCAAGATGAGAGTGCGTGGACCGGGGAGCTGTTTTTT. Protein: CASSQDESAWTGELFF.

The J gene is TRBJ2-2, the V gene TRBV19, with TRBD1 identical over 8 bases. The V gene end was trimmed by 3 bases and the J gene end by 6 bases; junction bases not matched to a gene: 6. The germline V gene encodes CDR1 LNHDA and CDR2 SQIVND (reference sequence). The CDR3 length is 15 residues. Here the CDR3 reads CASSISGGAAGELFF. The CDR3 coding sequence is TGTGCCAGTAGTATTTCAGGGGGCGCGGCCGGGGAGCTGTTTTTT.